Many counts were recorded for the clone carrying this T cell receptor (beta chain). There are 13 residues in the CDR3. The V and J ends lost 5 bases and 5 bases respectively, with 8 bases between them. CDR1 is KGHDR and CDR2 is SFDVKD in the germline V gene. The data were obtained in a study of identical twins. TCRdb analysed the 5' RACE reads with MiXCR anew, one entry per CDR3 protein. The data show 400,000 to 500,000 distinct CDR3 sequences, approximately 14% seen once. The same sample was also studied in work on yellow fever vaccine responses in identical twins.

The rearrangement joins TRBV24-1 to TRBJ2-2; D remains unclear. This TCR derives from a woman aged 18-29 years in good health. The sequenced material came from CD4+ T cells sorted from blood. DNA for the CDR3: TGTGCCACCAGTGGCTCGTCGACCGGGGAGCTGTTTTTT. Translation gives CATSGSSTGELFF.